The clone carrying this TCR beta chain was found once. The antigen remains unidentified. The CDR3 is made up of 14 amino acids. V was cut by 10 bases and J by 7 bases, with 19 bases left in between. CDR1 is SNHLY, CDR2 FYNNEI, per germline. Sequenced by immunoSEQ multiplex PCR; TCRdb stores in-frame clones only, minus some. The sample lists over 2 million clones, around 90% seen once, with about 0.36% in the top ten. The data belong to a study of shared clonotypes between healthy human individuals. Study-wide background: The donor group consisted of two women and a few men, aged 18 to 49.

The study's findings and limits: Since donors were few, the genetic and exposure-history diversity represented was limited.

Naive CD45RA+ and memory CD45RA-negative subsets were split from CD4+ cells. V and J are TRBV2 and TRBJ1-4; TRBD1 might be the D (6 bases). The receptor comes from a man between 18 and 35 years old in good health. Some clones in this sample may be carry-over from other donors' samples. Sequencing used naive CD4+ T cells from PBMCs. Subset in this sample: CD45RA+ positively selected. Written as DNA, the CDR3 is TGTGCCACCCGAAGGGGGGCGCCTGGTGAAAAACTGTTTTTT. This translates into CATRRGAPGEKLFF.